These 13 T cell receptor beta chains originate from one sample sequenced in a study of identical twins. Via MiXCR, TCRdb re-called the 5' RACE reads, giving one row per CDR3 protein. The sample includes some 1,600,000 distinct CDR3 sequences, about 32% seen only once; the top ten take about 0.3%. Sequenced: cord blood. The receptors shown here come from a newborn girl in good health.

With regard to this clonotype: A clone one base away is much larger, so this may be a read error. The V call is TRBV11-2, the J call TRBJ2-1, with TRBD2 matching 10 bases. The CDR3 sequence is 16 residues long. Looked up from germline, CDR1 is SGHAT and CDR2 is FQNNGV. The CDR3 sequence is CAGSPLAGGPYNEQFF. CDR3 nucleotide sequence: TGTGCCGGCAGCCCTTTAGCGGGGGGCCCCTACAATGAGCAGTTCTTC. Full variable domain (missing parts from reference TRBV11-2 and TRBJ2-1): EAGVAQSPRYKIIEKRQSVAFWCNPISGHATLYWYQQILGQGPKLLIQFQNNGVVDDSQLPKDRFSAERLKGVDSTLKIQPAKLEDSAVYLCAGSPLAGGPYNEQFFGPGTRLTVL.

V usage is TRBV10-3 and J usage is TRBJ1-2, with 8 bases that match TRBD1. Germline assignment: CDR1 ENHRY and CDR2 SYGVKD. Unmatched junction bases numbered 14, after V lost 9 bases and J lost 8 bases. The CDR3 is made up of 14 amino acids. CDR3 loop: CAIRGPTGEFGYTF. The DNA of the CDR3 is TGTGCCATTCGGGGACCGACAGGGGAGTTCGGCTACACCTTC.

This clonotype was seen a single time. V usage is TRBV20-1 and J usage is TRBJ1-1; weak D call: TRBD1 (5 bases). Germline-derived CDR1 and CDR2 are DFQATT and SNEGSKA (reference sequence). V lost 2 bases to trimming and J lost 2 bases, with 12 bases between them. CDR3 size: 14 residues. CDR3 sequence reads: CSARLRGQNTEAFF. CDR3 DNA sequence: TGCAGTGCTAGATTAAGGGGCCAAAACACTGAAGCTTTCTTT.

A few counts support this clonotype. The V gene is TRBV15, the J gene TRBJ2-4; perhaps TRBD1 as D (6 bases). The J call is doubtful: the DNA matches TRBJ2-7 better. Germline V lookup: CDR1 LNHNV, CDR2 YYDKDF (reference sequence). The length of the CDR3 is 14 residues. This CDR3 reads CATSRTSTGGEQYF. The CDR3 DNA follows: TGTGCCACCAGCAGAACTTCGACAGGCGGCGAGCAGTACTTC.

The chain carries TRBV9 and TRBJ2-7; D perhaps matches TRBD2 (7 bases). From germline, CDR1 is SGDLS and CDR2 YYNGEE. The CDR3 is made up of 16 amino acids. The germline V and J ends were trimmed by 0 bases and 2 bases, with 15 bases remaining between them. CDR3: CASSVATGLAAYEQYF. Written as DNA, the CDR3 is TGTGCCAGCAGCGTAGCTACAGGGCTAGCGGCCTACGAGCAGTACTTC.

The chain joins TRBV4-1 to TRBJ2-7; 7 bases are shared with TRBD2. CDR1 and CDR2 (germline): MGHRA, YSYEKL. V trimming: 2 bases; J trimming: 2 bases; junction bases outside the gene matches: 9. The CDR3 contains 16 residues. The CDR3 DNA follows: TGCGCCAGCAGCCAAATTCGGACTAGGGCCCCCTACGAGCAGTACTTC. Protein sequence: CASSQIRTRAPYEQYF.

The rearrangement uses TRBV20-1 and TRBJ1-4; TRBD1 might be the D (6 bases). The germline gives CDR1 DFQATT, CDR2 SNEGSKA (reference sequence). This CDR3 has 13 residues. The CDR3 loop reads CSAGALTNEKLFF. DNA of the CDR3: TGCAGCGCGGGGGCCTTAACTAATGAAAAACTGTTTTTT.

In this sample, this clonotype turned up a few times. CDR3: CSATSGGGDSPLHF. For the CDR3, the DNA is TGCAGTGCCACATCAGGGGGCGGGGATTCACCCCTCCACTTT. The rearrangement joins TRBV20-1 to TRBJ1-6, with 8 bases lining up with TRBD1. CDR1 DFQATT and CDR2 SNEGSKA come from the germline V gene (reference sequence). Unmatched junction bases numbered 9, after V lost 6 bases and J lost 8 bases. The CDR3 is 14 residues long.

In regard to this clonotype: One base separates it from a far larger clone, so it is likely a read error. The genes are TRBV7-9 and TRBJ2-3; unclear D gene. The CDR3 has 11 residues. V was shortened by 7 bases and J by 2 bases, with 4 bases between the two germline ends. Germline values: CDR1 SEHNR, CDR2 FQNEAQ (reference sequence). The DNA of the CDR3 is TGTGCCAGCATGGACACAGATACGCAGTATTTT. Protein product: CASMDTDTQYF.

The rearrangement joins TRBV20-1 to TRBJ2-7, with D uncertain. Germline V gene sequence: CDR1 DFQATT, CDR2 SNEGSKA (reference sequence). The CDR3 contains 10 residues. V lost 6 bases and J lost 3, with 6 bases in between. DNA of the CDR3: TGCAGTGCCAAGAGCTACGAGCAGTACTTC. It translates to CSAKSYEQYF.

In this sample, this clonotype turned up a few times. The rearrangement uses TRBV5-6 and TRBJ2-7; D possibly corresponds to TRBD1 (5 bases). The CDR3 extends over 15 amino acids. Deletions cut 0 bases from V and 6 bases from J, with 16 bases between. Germline values: CDR1 SGHDT, CDR2 YYEEEE. The CDR3 coding sequence is TGTGCCAGCAGCTTGGTAGGACACGGGTCGATCGAGCAGTACTTC. Amino acid sequence: CASSLVGHGSIEQYF.

The chain couples TRBV20-1 to TRBJ2-7; TRBD1 is a possible D gene (6 bases). Germline V CDR1 and CDR2: DFQATT, SNEGSKA (reference sequence). Trimming shortened V by 6 bases and J by 0 bases, and 18 bases separated the two germline ends. This CDR3 spans 15 amino acids. Here the CDR3 reads CSAPASGADSYEQYF. CDR3 sequence (DNA): TGCAGTGCCCCAGCATCAGGGGCCGACTCCTACGAGCAGTACTTC.

V usage is TRBV6-2 or TRBV6-3 and J usage is TRBJ2-1; no firm D call. This CDR3 region has 14 residues. Germline V lookup: CDR1 MNHEY, CDR2 SVGEGT. With 6 bases removed from V and 0 bases from J, the gap between germline ends came to 9 bases. The CDR3 loop reads CASRRAVSYNEQFF. In DNA, the CDR3 is TGTGCCAGCAGGCGCGCCGTCTCCTACAATGAGCAGTTCTTC.